This record concerns one T cell receptor (beta chain) sequence. Antigen specificity is unknown. Germline V gives CDR1 KGHSH, CDR2 LQKENI. The CDR3 runs 18 residues. V lost 5 bases and J lost 1; bases outside the gene matches: 11. This entry is derived from a study of shared clonotypes between healthy human individuals. About the study: Three CD4 naive, three CD4 memory, two CD8 naive and one CD8 memory plate were used per donor.

The authors ran the assay at deep level. This table comes from immunoSEQ multiplex PCR, and its TCRdb copy is limited to in-frame clones, with some not included. The sample has over a million clones; more than 95% are singletons. Study conclusions and caveats: Estimated richness values were generally larger in naive subsets than in memory subsets.

The rearrangement uses TRBV18 and TRBJ2-6; 7 bases are a match to TRBD1. The source of this sequence is a man aged 25 to 40 in good health. The sample taken for sequencing was naive CD4+ T cells sorted from blood. Specified subset: CD45RA+ positively selected. CDR3: CASSSPGQRHSGANVLTF. The CDR3 bases are TGTGCCAGCTCATCTCCGGGACAGAGACATTCTGGGGCCAACGTCCTGACTTTC.